This T cell receptor beta chain was sequenced for a study of cytomegalovirus exposure and HLA in healthy donors (dated by TCRdb to between 2016 and 2019). With respect to the entire study: An earlier analysis of 587 of the donors reported 250 to 300 Gb of sequence data and about 100 million unique TCR beta sequences from roughly 200 million T cells. Approximately 310 gigabases of sequencing data and 91 million or so unique TCR sequences made up an early release that covered approximately 700 HLA-typed donors. Of the roughly 410 genotyped donors, over 80% were placed in the genetic ancestry cluster associated with self-reported Caucasian donors. The aim of the study was to test whether cataloging public T cell receptors could identify signatures of past pathogen exposure. Using immunosequencing, the study profiled T cell repertoires from roughly 650 subjects and related those repertoires to cytomegalovirus serostatus. Along with the roughly 700-subject first cohort, a separate validation cohort of 120 different subjects was used. To predict cytomegalovirus infection status, the study combined high-throughput TCR immunosequencing, statistical association of individual TCRs with disease status, and machine learning. A later analysis re-examined previously published TCR beta repertoires from more than 600 donors and added high-resolution HLA genotyping to investigate patterns of TCR occurrence. Rather than drawing on any new phenotypic data, the later analysis identified candidate immune exposures from TCR beta sequences and the way those sequences occurred across donors. To decide whether each TCR beta V gene segment behaved as functional or pseudogenic, an earlier analysis of 587 of the donors relied on high-throughput TCR beta sequencing. Donor age, sex, ethnicity and CMV serostatus were compiled alongside the repertoire data. A later genetic analysis used genome-wide SNP genotypes for about 55% of the 666 donors, treating that subset as a discovery cohort. Every repertoire in the discovery cohort had been generated on one and the same sequencing platform. Class I and class II HLA loci were covered by the typing at four-digit resolution. The number of typed donors differed by locus: roughly 620-640 for A, B, C, DRB1 and DQB1; 522 for DQA1; 606 for DPA1; and roughly 470 for DPB1. Four to six DR-DQ haplotypes were handled as single units for association and clustering, since linkage in the cohort was strong. Among some 410 genotyped donors of the cohort, an average of approximately 200,000 unique TCR beta nucleotide sequences was sequenced per donor, of which about 19% were non-productive.

The cohort comprised more than 550 healthy bone marrow donors. At the time of sampling, all cohort members were nominally healthy, though unrecorded immune exposures were likely present. The donor tested CMV seronegative and was one of the 352 seronegative cohort members. A peripheral blood sample was provided by each donor, and peripheral blood mononuclear cells were used for TCR beta sequencing. Genomic DNA was extracted from the blood cell samples with the Qiagen DNeasy Blood Extraction Kit. In regard to this clone: No cognate antigen has been identified for it. Base qualities were left out, and no much larger clone turns up one base away.

Reading from cysteine to phenylalanine, the CDR3 counts 14 amino acids. The retained sequence is limited to the CDR3, 42 bases, with the frame set at the first base. V and J lose 4 bases and 0 bases, and a span of 9 bases separates them. The germline V gene supplies CDR1 SGHRS and CDR2 YFSETQ. Library preparation employed the immunoSEQ multiplex PCR assay. For the multiplex PCR, a mixture combining 60 forward primers for TCR Vbeta segments and 13 reverse primers for TCR Jbeta segments was used. Amplification of the CDR3 region of rearranged TCR beta genes was performed with a multiplex PCR assay on genomic DNA. On the Illumina HiSeq System, the amplified TCR beta libraries were sequenced as 87-base-pair reads. The published analysis was carried out like this. A later analysis counted approximately 74 million unique TCR beta chains across the 700 or so repertoires, and some 11 million of these chains were shared by at least two donors. Raw reads were error-corrected and collapsed into unique sequences by a nearest-neighbor algorithm in which closely related sequences were merged to remove PCR and sequencing errors. To assign V, D and J gene segments, CDR3 sequences were aligned to IMGT reference sequences. For a sequence to be retained, a match of at least six nucleotides was required to both a V gene segment and a J gene segment. A rearrangement counted as productive if the CDR3 had no stop codons and remained in frame with V and J, and every other rearrangement counted as non-productive. CDR3 was defined by IMGT convention, running from the second conserved V-encoded cysteine to the conserved J-encoded phenylalanine. The earlier analysis of 587 of the donors excluded any sequence lacking an unambiguous match to a single V gene segment. In an earlier analysis of a few hundred of the donors, a V segment was called functional when productive rearrangements were above 56.7%, and segregating when the standard deviation between donors exceeded 5%. A statistical classification framework was built for diagnosing cytomegalovirus status from the catalog of TCR beta chain sequences. A later analysis assigned V and J genes by comparing TCR nucleotide sequences with IMGT/GENE-DB human TR gene sequences. In a later analysis, CDR3 sequences and most-parsimonious VDJ recombination scenarios were assigned using the TCRdist pipeline. In a later analysis, every TCR beta chain was defined by the combination of its CDR3 amino acid sequence and its V-gene family, and reads without a unique V-gene family were dropped. As a way to deal with suspected cross-contamination and a sequencing artifact, a later analysis dropped approximately 570 nucleotide sequences that were highly shared and had low generation probability. In a later analysis, a clonal expansion index was calculated for each public chain from normalized within-repertoire ranks of inferred template counts. A later analysis computed generation probabilities with a VDJ recombination model fitted to out-of-frame rearrangements, and checked the results against IGoR. Hypergeometric tests were used in a later analysis to score TCR-TCR, TCR-HLA and TCR-CMV co-occurrence, with a repertoire-size bias correction applied to the TCR pairs. False discovery rates were estimated in a later analysis by permuting HLA or CMV assignments 20 times. A later analysis grouped co-occurring TCRs with DBSCAN, adding TCRdist sequence similarity when clustering within HLA-allele-positive subsets. For co-occurrence clustering, repertoires with fewer than 30,000 or more than 120,000 public chains were excluded, along with a handful of repertoires with anomalous nucleotide sharing. The source is immuneACCESS, and TCRdb retained only in-frame sequences with V and J called. Part of the clones is not carried over; for the studies checked, unresolved V genes explain less than half of this, and the remainder is unexplained. The V and J calls and the clone size are those of that table, but D and trimming were determined from the DNA. Across this sample there are about 120,000 clones, with about 70% seen only once. Jointly, the top ten make up roughly 0.9% of the sample.

Study-level results and caveats: A cluster of highly shared sequence variants was judged likely to be a technical artifact of the sequencing pipeline. In both the original and validation cohorts, the classifier was reported to diagnose cytomegalovirus status with high specificity and sensitivity. According to a later analysis, parvovirus B19, influenza, CMV and Epstein-Barr virus appeared linked to several top co-occurrence clusters. Most CMV-associated TCR beta chains appeared to be HLA-restricted in a later analysis, and the HLA associations seemed to be driven largely by CMV exposure. Strong co-occurrence of HLA alleles, especially DR and DQ, made assigning TCR associations to individual alleles difficult. In a later analysis, HLA-associated TCR beta chains were found to be more clonally expanded and to have lower generation probabilities than equally common non-associated chains. A later genetic analysis associated a missense DCLRE1C variant with V-gene and J-gene trimming of TCR beta chains, and an independent cohort replicated the association. Specific HLA alleles were associated with about 17,000 TCR beta sequences at a false discovery rate of 0.05 in a later analysis. Most TCR sequences were observed very rarely across donors, whereas some public TCRs were present in many individuals. A further reported finding was that TCR beta sequences accurately predicted the HLA-A and HLA-B alleles for most subjects in the first cohort. Because counts were too low, under 20 rarely observed V segments, including chromosome 9 orphons, were left out of the earlier analysis of several hundred of the donors. Because the 87-base-pair reads could not distinguish some IMGT-functional V segments, including TRBV6-2 and TRBV6-3, those segments were excluded. CMV serostatus was the only immune exposure information available for the cohort. Three of the identified cytomegalovirus-associated TCR beta chains were confirmed in vitro to be specific for cytomegalovirus antigens. It was suggested by the authors that the approach could potentially be generalized to other disease states and immunological phenotypes. Because HLA typing was unavailable for some donors at each locus, only the typed subset was used in association tests. In an earlier analysis of roughly 560 of the donors, most TCR beta V segments were observed in productive rearrangements about 87% or about 30% of the time, broadly matching IMGT annotations. Linkage disequilibrium might explain the correlated functional status among segregating V segments, but an unknown experimental factor could not be ruled out. According to a later analysis, TCR association rates differed among HLA loci, with DRB1 alleles showing the most associated TCRs and HLA-C alleles showing the fewest. Sequencing depth was assumed to be roughly uniform across donors in the presence/absence analyses, though that assumption may not hold. A later genetic analysis reported fewer N-insertions in productive TCRs among donors in an Asian-associated ancestry cluster than the roughly 700-donor mean. This cohort had only TCR beta chains sequenced, and the lack of alpha or paired-chain data limited which features could be detected. The study gave a list of 150 to 200 TCR beta chains associated with cytomegalovirus.

The sequence was collected from a woman aged 25 to 39 in good health and CMV-seronegative. Input material: PBMCs. The chain joins TRBV5-1 to TRBJ2-3; a tentative D match to TRBD1 spans 5 bases. The DNA is TGCGCCAGCAGCCCGACAGCTAGCACAGATACGCAGTATTTT. Translated, this is CASSPTASTDTQYF.